The clone carrying this T cell receptor beta chain has more than one count but fewer than ten. Its antigen is unknown. This entry belongs to a study of cytomegalovirus exposure and HLA in healthy donors. Study outcomes and limitations: 150 to 200 TCR beta chains were listed as cytomegalovirus-associated.

Germline CDR1 is SGHDN and CDR2 is FVKESK. This CDR3 has 17 residues. V trimming: 0 bases; J trimming: 8 bases; junction bases outside the gene matches: 13. Researchers ran the PCR with 60 Vbeta and 13 Jbeta primers. The protocol was immunoSEQ multiplex PCR, while the TCRdb copy is restricted to in-frame clones and leaves out a portion. The top ten clones hold roughly 6.3% of a sample with about 150,000 clones, approximately 80% of them seen once. The specimen sequenced was PBMCs. This receptor was identified in a male donor in good health and CMV-seropositive. The gene calls are TRBV14 and TRBJ1-2; 9 bases match TRBD1. CDR3 DNA: TGTGCCAGCAGCCAAGAACTTCCCGGGACAGGGCAAGGGGGCTACACCTTC. Encoded protein: CASSQELPGTGQGGYTF.